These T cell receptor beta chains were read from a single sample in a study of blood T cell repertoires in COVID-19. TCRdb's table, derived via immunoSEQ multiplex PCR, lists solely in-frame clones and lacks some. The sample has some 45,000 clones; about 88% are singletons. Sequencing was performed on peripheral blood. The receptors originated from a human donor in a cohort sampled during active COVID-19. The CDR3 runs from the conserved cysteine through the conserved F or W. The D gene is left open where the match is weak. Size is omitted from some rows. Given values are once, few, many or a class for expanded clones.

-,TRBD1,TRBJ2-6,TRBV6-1,CASSAQTGGSGANVLTF,TGTGCCAGCAGTGCCCAGACAGGGGGATCTGGGGCCAACGTCCTGACTTTC
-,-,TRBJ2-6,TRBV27,CASSLGSGILTF,TGTGCCAGCAGTTTAGGGAGTGGCATCCTGACTTTC
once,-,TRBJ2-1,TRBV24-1,CATSDFSNEQFF,TGTGCCACCAGTGATTTCAGCAATGAGCAGTTCTTC
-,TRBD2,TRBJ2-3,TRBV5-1,CASSLNSGGPDTQYF,TGCGCCAGCAGCTTGAATAGCGGGGGGCCAGATACGCAGTATTTT
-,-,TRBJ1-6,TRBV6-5,CASSYEGRGNSPLHF,TGTGCCAGCAGTTACGAGGGCAGGGGTAATTCACCCCTCCACTTT
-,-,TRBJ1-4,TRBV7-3,CASSLQGNEKLFF,TGTGCCAGCAGCTTACAGGGGAATGAAAAACTGTTTTTT
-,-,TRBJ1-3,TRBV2,CASSLGADSGNTIYF,TGTGCCAGCAGTTTGGGGGCCGACTCTGGAAACACCATATATTTT
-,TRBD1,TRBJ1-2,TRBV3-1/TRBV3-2,CASSRRDRDRGYTF,TGTGCCAGCAGCCGCCGAGACAGGGATAGAGGCTACACCTTC
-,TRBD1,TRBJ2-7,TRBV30,CAWRITGGSYEQYF,TGTGCCTGGAGAATAACAGGGGGCTCCTACGAGCAGTACTTC
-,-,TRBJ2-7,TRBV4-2,CASSQALGQGYEQYF,TGTGCCAGCAGCCAAGCGTTGGGGCAGGGCTACGAGCAGTACTTC
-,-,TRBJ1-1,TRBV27,CASSLISQGNTEAFF,TGTGCCAGCAGTTTAATCTCCCAGGGGAACACTGAAGCTTTCTTT
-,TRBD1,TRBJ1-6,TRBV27,CASSLTGMDSPLHF,TGTGCCAGCAGTCTGACAGGGATGGATTCACCCCTCCACTTT
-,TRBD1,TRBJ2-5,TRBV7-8,CASSADRLETQYF,TGTGCCAGCAGCGCGGACAGGCTAGAGACCCAGTACTTC
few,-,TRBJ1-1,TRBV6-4,CARRENTEAFF,TGTGCCAGACGGGAGAACACTGAAGCTTTCTTT
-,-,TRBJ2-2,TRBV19,CASREAANTGELFF,TGTGCCAGTAGGGAGGCGGCGAACACCGGGGAGCTGTTTTTT
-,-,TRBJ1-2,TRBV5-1,CASSLAVVGDYTF,TGCGCCAGCAGCTTAGCGGTTGTCGGGGACTACACCTTC
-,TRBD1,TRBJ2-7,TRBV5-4,CASSLDGTVSYEQYF,TGTGCCAGCAGCTTGGATGGGACAGTATCCTACGAGCAGTACTTC
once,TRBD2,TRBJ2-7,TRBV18,CASSPTQRGFYEQYF,TGTGCCAGCTCACCAACCCAGCGGGGGTTCTACGAGCAGTACTTC
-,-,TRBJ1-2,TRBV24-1,CATSEGRGYGYTF,TGTGCCACCAGTGAGGGCAGGGGCTATGGCTACACCTTC
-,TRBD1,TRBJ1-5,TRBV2,CASGQGGGQPQHF,TGTGCCAGCGGACAGGGGGGTGGTCAGCCCCAGCATTTT
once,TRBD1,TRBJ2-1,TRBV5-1,CASSWGQGFNEQFF,TGCGCCAGCAGCTGGGGACAGGGTTTCAATGAGCAGTTCTTC
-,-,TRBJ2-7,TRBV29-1,CSGRDGSYEQYF,TGCAGCGGGCGGGACGGATCCTACGAGCAGTACTTC
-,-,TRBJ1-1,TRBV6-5,CASRRTGYTEAFF,TGTGCCAGCAGAAGAACAGGGTACACTGAAGCTTTCTTT
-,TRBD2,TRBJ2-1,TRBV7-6,CASSSRGGSYNEQFF,TGTGCCAGCAGCTCGCGGGGGGGCTCCTACAATGAGCAGTTCTTC
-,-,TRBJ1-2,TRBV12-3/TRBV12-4,CASRPDRIGGYTF,TGTGCCAGCAGACCAGACAGGATAGGGGGCTACACCTTC
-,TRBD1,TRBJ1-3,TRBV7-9,CASSSDRDPGNTIYF,TGTGCCAGCAGCTCAGACAGGGACCCTGGAAACACCATATATTTT
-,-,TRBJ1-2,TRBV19,CASSISRGARGYGYTF,TGTGCCAGTAGTATCTCTCGGGGGGCGCGTGGCTATGGCTACACCTTC
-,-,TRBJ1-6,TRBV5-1,CASSRTIMDGSPLHF,TGCGCCAGCAGTCGGACAATAATGGATGGTTCACCCCTCCACTTT
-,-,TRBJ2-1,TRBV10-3,CAISESIGDNEQFF,TGTGCCATCAGTGAGTCGATTGGAGACAATGAGCAGTTCTTC
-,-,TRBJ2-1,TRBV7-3,CASGRASSYNEQFF,TGTGCCTCGGGAAGGGCGAGCTCCTACAATGAGCAGTTCTTC
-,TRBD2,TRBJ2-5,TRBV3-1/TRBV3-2,CASTGGGAVQETQYF,TGTGCCAGCACCGGCGGGGGGGCGGTCCAAGAGACCCAGTACTTC
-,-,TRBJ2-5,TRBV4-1,CASSQYLQAGPYQETQYF,TGCGCCAGCAGCCAATACCTCCAAGCGGGCCCTTACCAAGAGACCCAGTACTTC
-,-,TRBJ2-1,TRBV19,CASSGANEQFF,TGTGCCAGTAGTGGGGCCAATGAGCAGTTCTTC
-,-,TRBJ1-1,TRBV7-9,CASSLGGPKEAFF,TGTGCCAGCAGCTTAGGAGGGCCCAAAGAGGCTTTCTTT
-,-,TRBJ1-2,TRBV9,CASSVGANYGYTF,TGTGCCAGCAGCGTGGGAGCTAACTATGGCTACACCTTC
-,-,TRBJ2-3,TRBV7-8,CASSLWSGGGGTDTQYF,TGTGCCAGCAGCCTCTGGAGCGGCGGCGGGGGCACAGATACGCAGTATTTT
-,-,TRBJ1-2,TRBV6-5,CASSQRGAGYGYTF,TGTGCCAGCAGTCAAAGGGGTGCTGGGTATGGCTACACCTTC
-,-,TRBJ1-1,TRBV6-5,CASSISQNTEAFF,TGTGCCAGCAGTATTTCACAGAACACTGAAGCTTTCTTT
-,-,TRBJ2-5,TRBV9,CASSVTGSAETQYF,TGTGCCAGCAGCGTCACTGGCAGCGCAGAGACCCAGTACTTC
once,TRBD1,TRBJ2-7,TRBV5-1,CASQNSGTGIYEQYF,TGCGCCAGCCAGAACTCCGGGACAGGGATTTACGAGCAGTACTTC
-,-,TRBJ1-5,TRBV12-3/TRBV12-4,CASSFQGEQPQHF,TGTGCCAGCAGTTTTCAGGGTGAACAGCCCCAGCATTTT
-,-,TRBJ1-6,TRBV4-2,CASSQELQGYYNSPLHF,TGTGCCAGCAGCCAGGAACTACAGGGTTACTATAATTCACCCCTCCACTTT
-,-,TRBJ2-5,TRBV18,CASSPPRLSGGETQYF,TGTGCCAGCTCACCACCTCGGTTGTCAGGGGGGGAGACCCAGTACTTC
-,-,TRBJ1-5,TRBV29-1,CSVVEVSNQPQHF,TGCAGCGTTGTTGAGGTTAGCAATCAGCCCCAGCATTTT
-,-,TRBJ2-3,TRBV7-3,CARTLSPPRSSTDTQYF,TGTGCCAGAACACTGAGCCCCCCGCGGAGTAGCACAGATACGCAGTATTTT
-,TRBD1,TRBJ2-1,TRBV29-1,CSVGDFDRVRNEQFF,TGCAGCGTTGGGGATTTTGACAGGGTAAGGAATGAGCAGTTCTTC
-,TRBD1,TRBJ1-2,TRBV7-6,CASSFEQGASYGYTF,TGTGCCAGCAGCTTTGAACAGGGGGCCAGCTATGGCTACACCTTC
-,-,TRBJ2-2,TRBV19,CASSIRSGHRFRSGELFF,TGTGCCAGTAGTATAAGATCAGGTCACAGGTTCAGATCCGGGGAGCTGTTTTTT
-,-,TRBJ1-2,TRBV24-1,CATSERVGYGYTF,TGTGCCACCAGTGAGAGGGTTGGATATGGCTACACCTTC